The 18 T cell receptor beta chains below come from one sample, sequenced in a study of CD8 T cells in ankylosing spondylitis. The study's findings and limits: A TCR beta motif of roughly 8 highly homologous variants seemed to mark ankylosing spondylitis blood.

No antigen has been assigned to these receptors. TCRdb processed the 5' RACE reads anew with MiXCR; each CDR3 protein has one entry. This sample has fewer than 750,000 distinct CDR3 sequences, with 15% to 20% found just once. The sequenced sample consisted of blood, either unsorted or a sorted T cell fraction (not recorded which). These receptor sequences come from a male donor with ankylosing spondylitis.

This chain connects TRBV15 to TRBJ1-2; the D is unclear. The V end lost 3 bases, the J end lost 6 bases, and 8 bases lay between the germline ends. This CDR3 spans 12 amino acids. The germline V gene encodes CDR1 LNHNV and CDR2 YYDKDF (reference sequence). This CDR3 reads CATSRALDGYTF. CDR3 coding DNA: TGTGCCACCAGCAGGGCCCTGGATGGCTACACCTTC.

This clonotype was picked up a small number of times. The CDR3 DNA reads as TGTGCCAGCAGCTTAGTCGAGGCTGAAGCTTTCTTT. It encodes CASSLVEAEAFF. The J gene is TRBJ1-1, the V gene TRBV7-9; D gene unclear. CDR1 SEHNR and CDR2 FQNEAQ come from the germline V gene (reference sequence). The CDR3 loop spans 12 amino acids. The V and J ends lost 1 base and 6 bases respectively, with 6 bases between them.

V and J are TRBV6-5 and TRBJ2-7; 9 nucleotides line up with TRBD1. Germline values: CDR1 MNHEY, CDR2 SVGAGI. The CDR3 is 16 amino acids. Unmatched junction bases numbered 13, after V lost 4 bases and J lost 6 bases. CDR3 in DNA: TGTGCCAGCAGTTCCAAGAGACCGGGACAGGGCTGCGAGCAGTACTTC. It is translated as CASSSKRPGQGCEQYF.

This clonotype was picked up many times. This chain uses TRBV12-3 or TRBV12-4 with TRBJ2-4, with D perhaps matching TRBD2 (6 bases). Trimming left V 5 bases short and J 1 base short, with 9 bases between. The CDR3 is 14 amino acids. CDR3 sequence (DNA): TGTGCCAGCAGTCCGGGGAGGGCCAAAAACATTCAGTACTTC. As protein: CASSPGRAKNIQYF.

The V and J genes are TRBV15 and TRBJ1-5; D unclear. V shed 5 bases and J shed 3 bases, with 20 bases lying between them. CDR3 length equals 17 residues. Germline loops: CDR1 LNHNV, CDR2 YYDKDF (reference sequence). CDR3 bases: TGTGCCACCAGCTCCACCCTGGGCAGACCCATCAATCAGCCCCAGCATTTT. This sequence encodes CATSSTLGRPINQPQHF.

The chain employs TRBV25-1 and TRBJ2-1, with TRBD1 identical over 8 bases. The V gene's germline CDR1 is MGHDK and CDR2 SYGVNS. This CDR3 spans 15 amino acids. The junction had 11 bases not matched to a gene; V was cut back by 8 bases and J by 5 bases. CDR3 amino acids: CASSKTGTGHNEQFF. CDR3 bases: TGTGCCAGCTCTAAAACCGGGACAGGCCACAATGAGCAGTTCTTC.

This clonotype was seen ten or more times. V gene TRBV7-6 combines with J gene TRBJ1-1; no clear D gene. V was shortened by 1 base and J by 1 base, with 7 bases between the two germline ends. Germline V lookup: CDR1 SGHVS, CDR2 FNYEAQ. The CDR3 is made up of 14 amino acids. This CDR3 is CASSLDSPNTEAFF. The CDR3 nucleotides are TGTGCCAGCAGCTTAGACAGCCCGAACACTGAAGCTTTCTTT.

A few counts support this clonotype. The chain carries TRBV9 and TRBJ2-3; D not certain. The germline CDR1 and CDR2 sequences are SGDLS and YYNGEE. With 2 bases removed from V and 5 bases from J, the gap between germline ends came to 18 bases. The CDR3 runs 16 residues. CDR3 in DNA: TGTGCCAGCAGCGTCCCCACAGCCGCGTCAGAAGATACGCAGTATTTT. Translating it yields CASSVPTAASEDTQYF.

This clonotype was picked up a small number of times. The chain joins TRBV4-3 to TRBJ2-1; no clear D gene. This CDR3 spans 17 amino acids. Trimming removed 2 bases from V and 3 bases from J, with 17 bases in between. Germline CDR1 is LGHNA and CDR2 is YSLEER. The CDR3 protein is CASSQSKAATVYNEQFF. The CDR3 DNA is TGCGCCAGCAGCCAATCAAAGGCGGCCACCGTCTACAATGAGCAGTTCTTC.

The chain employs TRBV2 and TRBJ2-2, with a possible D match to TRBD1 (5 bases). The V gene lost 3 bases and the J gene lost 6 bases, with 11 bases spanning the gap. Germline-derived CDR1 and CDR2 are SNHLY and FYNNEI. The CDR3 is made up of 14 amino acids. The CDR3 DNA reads TGTGCCAGCAGTGAGGGGCAAAGATCCGGGGAGCTGTTTTTT. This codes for CASSEGQRSGELFF.

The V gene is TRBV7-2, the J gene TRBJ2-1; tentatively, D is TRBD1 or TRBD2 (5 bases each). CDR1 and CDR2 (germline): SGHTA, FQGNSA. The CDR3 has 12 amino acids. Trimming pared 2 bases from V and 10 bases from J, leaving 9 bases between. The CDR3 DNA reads TGTGCCAGCAGCTTATATGGGACGGAGCAGTTCTTC. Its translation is CASSLYGTEQFF.

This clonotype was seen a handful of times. The CDR3 is CASSYAPRATQYF. CDR3 nucleotides: TGTGCCAGCAGTTACGCCCCAAGAGCAACCCAGTACTTC. The rearrangement joins TRBV27 to TRBJ2-5; D is ambiguous. This CDR3 has 13 residues. Germline CDR1 is MNHEY and CDR2 is SMNVEV (reference sequence). Trimming took 4 bases from V and 8 from J, leaving 14 bases between them.

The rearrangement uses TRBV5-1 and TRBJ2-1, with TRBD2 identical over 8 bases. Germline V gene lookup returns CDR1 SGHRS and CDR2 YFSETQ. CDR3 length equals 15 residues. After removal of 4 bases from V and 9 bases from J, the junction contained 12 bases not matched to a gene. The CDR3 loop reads CASSSSIGGGIEQFF. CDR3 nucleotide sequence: TGCGCCAGCAGCAGCTCTATCGGGGGGGGCATTGAGCAGTTCTTC.

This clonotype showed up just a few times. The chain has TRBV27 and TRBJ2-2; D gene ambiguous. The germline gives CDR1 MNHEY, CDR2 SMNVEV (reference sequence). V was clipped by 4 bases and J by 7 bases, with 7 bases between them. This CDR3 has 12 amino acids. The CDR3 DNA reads TGTGCCAGCAGTTATTGGGGCGGGGAGCTGTTTTTT. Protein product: CASSYWGGELFF.

The CDR3 region is CASSPRIGERMNTEAFF. The CDR3 DNA reads as TGCGCCAGCAGCCCGCGGATCGGGGAAAGAATGAACACTGAAGCTTTCTTT. V usage is TRBV5-1 and J usage is TRBJ1-1; the D is unclear. Germline V gene sequence: CDR1 SGHRS, CDR2 YFSETQ. The V gene lost 4 bases and the J gene lost 0 bases, with 19 bases spanning the gap. This CDR3 contains 17 residues.

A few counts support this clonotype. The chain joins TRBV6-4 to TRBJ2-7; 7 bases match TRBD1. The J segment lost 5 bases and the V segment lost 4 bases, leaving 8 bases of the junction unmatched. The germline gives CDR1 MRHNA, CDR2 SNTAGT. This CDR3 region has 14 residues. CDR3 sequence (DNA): TGTGCCAGCAGTGCCCCCCCAGGGGGTCACGAGCAGTACTTC. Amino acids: CASSAPPGGHEQYF.

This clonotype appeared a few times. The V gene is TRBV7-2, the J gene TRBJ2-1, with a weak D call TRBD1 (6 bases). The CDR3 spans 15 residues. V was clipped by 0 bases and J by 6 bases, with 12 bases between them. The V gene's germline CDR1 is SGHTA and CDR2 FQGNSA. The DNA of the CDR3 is TGTGCCAGCAGCTTAGCGGCAGGGGTGGTCAATGAGCAGTTCTTC. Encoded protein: CASSLAAGVVNEQFF.

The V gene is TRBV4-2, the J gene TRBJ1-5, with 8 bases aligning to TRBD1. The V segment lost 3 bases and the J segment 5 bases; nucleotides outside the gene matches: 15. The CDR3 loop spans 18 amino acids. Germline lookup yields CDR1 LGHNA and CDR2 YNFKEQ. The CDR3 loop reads CASSHLDRSQGADQPQHF. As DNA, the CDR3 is TGTGCCAGCAGCCATTTGGACCGTAGTCAGGGGGCCGATCAGCCCCAGCATTTT.